This record covers a single TCR beta chain. Trimming stripped 0 bases from V and 4 bases from J, with 16 bases between. The CDR3 is 17 residues long. CDR1 SGHDN and CDR2 FVKESK come from the germline V gene. Assay used: immunoSEQ multiplex PCR; TCRdb lists only in-frame clones, some missing. The sample includes about 120,000 clones, around 90% of them seen just once. The data stem from a study of T cell responses to AZD1222 COVID-19 vaccine. The rearrangement joins TRBV14 to TRBJ2-1; D remains unclear. The sample was peripheral blood, taken 28 days after the second dose of the MenACWY control vaccine. The sequence derives from an adult who received the MenACWY meningococcal vaccine as a control. CDR3 sequence: CASSQEFAGSTYNEQFF. CDR3 DNA: TGTGCCAGCAGCCAAGAGTTCGCAGGCTCAACTTACAATGAGCAGTTCTTC.